This is a list of T cell receptor beta chains from one sample in a study of T cells in Graves' hyperthyroidism and ophthalmopathy. Each CDR3 protein gets one entry after TCRdb re-called the multiplex PCR reads with MiXCR. This table holds 410,000 or so distinct CDR3 sequences, about 15% found once. The sample taken for sequencing was blood. These receptors originate from a man between 18 and 35 years old with Graves' ophthalmopathy. Both conserved end residues are part of each CDR3. Fields, in order: clone size, D gene, J gene, V gene, CDR3 DNA, CDR3 protein. D genes are given only for firm matches. Clone size, where shown, is once, few, many, or a class for clones that have expanded.

few | - | TRBJ1-5 | TRBV12-3/TRBV12-4 | TGTGCCAGCAGCGGGGGGGGGGATAGCAATCAGCCCCAGCATTTT | CASSGGGDSNQPQHF
many | TRBD2 | TRBJ2-1 | TRBV5-1 | TGCGCCAGCAGTTACCCAGGGACTAGCGGGAAGTCGGCCTACAATGAGCAGTTCTTC | CASSYPGTSGKSAYNEQFF
many | - | TRBJ1-1 | TRBV29-1 | TGCAGCGTTGATTGGGAGAACACTGAAGCTTTCTTT | CSVDWENTEAFF
- | - | TRBJ1-5 | TRBV20-1 | TGCAGTGCTAGAGGAACAAGAAGCAATCAGCCCCAGCATTTT | CSARGTRSNQPQHF
few | TRBD2 | TRBJ2-1 | TRBV19 | TGTGCCAGTAGTAAAACTAGCGGGAGATCCAGCTCCTACAATGAGCAGTTCTTC | CASSKTSGRSSSYNEQFF
- | - | TRBJ2-1 | TRBV4-1 | TGCGCCAGCAGCCAAGGGAGCGGATCCTACAATGAGCAGTTCTTC | CASSQGSGSYNEQFF
many | TRBD2 | TRBJ2-1 | TRBV20-1 | TGCAGTGCTAGAGATCCGCTAGCGGGACTGGTTGATGAGCAGTTCTTC | CSARDPLAGLVDEQFF
many | TRBD1 | TRBJ1-1 | TRBV6-6 | TGTGCCAGCAGTTACTCTGGCAGGGGGCAGGATACTGAAGCTTTCTTT | CASSYSGRGQDTEAFF
many | - | TRBJ2-2 | TRBV9 | TGTGCCAGCAGGACAGGAGTCGGGGAGCTGTTTTTT | CASRTGVGELFF
- | - | TRBJ2-1 | TRBV10-3 | TGTGCCATCAGTGTTTCAGGGGTCTCCTACAATGAGCAGTTCTTC | CAISVSGVSYNEQFF
few | - | TRBJ2-1 | TRBV12-3/TRBV12-4 | TGTGCCAGCAGTTTAAGGGGGCGGGGGCTCCTTATCTCCTCCTACAATGAGCAGTTCTTC | CASSLRGRGLLISSYNEQFF
- | - | TRBJ2-7 | TRBV19 | TGTGCCAGTAGCTACCTCGCGGCACAGGGATCCTACGAGCAGTACTTC | CASSYLAAQGSYEQYF
- | - | TRBJ2-5 | TRBV14 | TGTGCCAGCAGCCAAGTTACAGGTAGTAGGAGGCAAGAGACCCAGTACTTC | CASSQVTGSRRQETQYF
few | TRBD1 | TRBJ2-5 | TRBV5-6 | TGTGCCAGCAGCTTGGGGACAGGCGGTCCCCAGTACTTC | CASSLGTGGPQYF
many | - | TRBJ2-3 | TRBV6-2/TRBV6-3 | TGTGCCAGCAGTTACGGGCTTGGAAGCACAGATACGCAGTATTTT | CASSYGLGSTDTQYF
many | - | TRBJ1-5 | TRBV6-1 | TGTGCCAGCAACGACGGGGGAAGCAATCAGCCCCAGCATTTT | CASNDGGSNQPQHF
few | - | TRBJ1-3 | TRBV19 | TGTGCCAGTAGCGGGAGTCGACACAGCTCTGGAAACACCATATATTTT | CASSGSRHSSGNTIYF
few | TRBD1 | TRBJ2-7 | TRBV10-2 | TGCGCCAGCGGAGACAGGGTCCCCTACGAGCAGTACTTC | CASGDRVPYEQYF
many | - | TRBJ1-2 | TRBV6-2/TRBV6-3 | TGTGCCAGCAGTTACTCGACGAGCCTCTTGGGGGACTATGGCTACACCTTC | CASSYSTSLLGDYGYTF
many | - | TRBJ1-5 | TRBV27 | TGTGCCAGCAGTGGCGGACCTAATAGGGGCAATCAGCCCCAGCATTTT | CASSGGPNRGNQPQHF
- | - | TRBJ2-7 | TRBV19 | TGTGCCAGTAGTATAGATCTGGGGGGCTACGAGCAGTACTTC | CASSIDLGGYEQYF
- | - | TRBJ1-3 | TRBV5-6 | TGTGCCAGCAGCTTTGTAGGTACCGGAAACACCATATATTTT | CASSFVGTGNTIYF
- | - | TRBJ2-5 | TRBV12-5 | TGTGCTAGTGGTTTTATGTCTGTTCAGTACTTC | CASGFMSVQYF
many | TRBD2 | TRBJ2-1 | TRBV6-2/TRBV6-3 | TGTGCCAGCAAACTCGACTGGACTAGCGGGCAGTTCTTC | CASKLDWTSGQFF
few | - | TRBJ2-5 | TRBV5-4 | TGTGCCAGCAATGGGGGGGGCCCTCGGGGAGAGACCCAGTACTTC | CASNGGGPRGETQYF
- | - | TRBJ1-2 | TRBV6-5 | TGTGCCAGCAGTTACGGACGTCGACAGGCCCTTGGCTACACCTTC | CASSYGRRQALGYTF
- | TRBD1 | TRBJ2-1 | TRBV9 | TGTGCCAGCAGCGCGCCGGGACAGGGAGTCTTCAATGAGCAGTTCTTC | CASSAPGQGVFNEQFF